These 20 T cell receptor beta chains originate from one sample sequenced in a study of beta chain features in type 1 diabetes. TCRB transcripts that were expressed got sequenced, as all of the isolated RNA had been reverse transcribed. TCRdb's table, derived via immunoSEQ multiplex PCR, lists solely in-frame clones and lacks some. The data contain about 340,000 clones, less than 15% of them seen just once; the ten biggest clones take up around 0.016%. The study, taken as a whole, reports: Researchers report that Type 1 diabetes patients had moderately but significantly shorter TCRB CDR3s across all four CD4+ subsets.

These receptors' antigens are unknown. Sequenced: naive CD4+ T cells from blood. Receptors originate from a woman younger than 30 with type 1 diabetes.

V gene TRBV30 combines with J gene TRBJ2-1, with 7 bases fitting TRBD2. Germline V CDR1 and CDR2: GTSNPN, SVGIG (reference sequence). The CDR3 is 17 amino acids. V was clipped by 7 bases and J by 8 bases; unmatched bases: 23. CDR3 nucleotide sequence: TGTGCCTCTTCAAGCGGGACTCCGCCGCCGTCACAGGATGAGCAGTTCTTC. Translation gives CASSSGTPPPSQDEQFF.

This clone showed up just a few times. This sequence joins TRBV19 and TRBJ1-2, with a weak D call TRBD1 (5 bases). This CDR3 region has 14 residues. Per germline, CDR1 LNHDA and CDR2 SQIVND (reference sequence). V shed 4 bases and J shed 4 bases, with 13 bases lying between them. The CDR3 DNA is TGTGCCAGTAGTAAGACAGCGCTCGTCTATGGCTACACCTTC. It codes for CASSKTALVYGYTF.

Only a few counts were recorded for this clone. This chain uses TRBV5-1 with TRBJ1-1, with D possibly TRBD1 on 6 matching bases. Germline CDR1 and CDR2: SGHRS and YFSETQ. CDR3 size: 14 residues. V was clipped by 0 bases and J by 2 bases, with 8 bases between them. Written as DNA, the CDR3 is TGCGCCAGCAGCTTGGTGGGGGCAAACACTGAAGCTTTCTTT. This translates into CASSLVGANTEAFF.

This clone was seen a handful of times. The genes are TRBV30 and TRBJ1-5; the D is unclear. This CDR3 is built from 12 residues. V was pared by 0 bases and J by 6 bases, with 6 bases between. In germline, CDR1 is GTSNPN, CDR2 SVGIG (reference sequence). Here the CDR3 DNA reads TGTGCCTGGAGTGTACCGGGTCAGCCCCAGCATTTT. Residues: CAWSVPGQPQHF.

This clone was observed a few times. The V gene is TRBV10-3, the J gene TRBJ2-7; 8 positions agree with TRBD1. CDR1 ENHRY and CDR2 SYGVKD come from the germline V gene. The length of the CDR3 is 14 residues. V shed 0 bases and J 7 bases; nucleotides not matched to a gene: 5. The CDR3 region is CAISESRTGNEQYF. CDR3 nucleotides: TGTGCCATCAGTGAGTCGAGGACAGGGAATGAGCAGTACTTC.

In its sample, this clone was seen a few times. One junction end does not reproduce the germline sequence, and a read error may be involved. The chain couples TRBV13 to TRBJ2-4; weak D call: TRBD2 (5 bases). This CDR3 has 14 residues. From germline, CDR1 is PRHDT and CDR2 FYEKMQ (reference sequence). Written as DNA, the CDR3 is TGTGCCAGCAGCCTAGGCAGGTGGGAGAACATTCAGTACTTC. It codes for CASSLGRWENIQYF.

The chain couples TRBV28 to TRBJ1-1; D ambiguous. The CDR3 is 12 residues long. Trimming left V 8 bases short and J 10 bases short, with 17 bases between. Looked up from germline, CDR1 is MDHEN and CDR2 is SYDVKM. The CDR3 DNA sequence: TGTGCCAGCGGTCCCGCCTTAGAGGGAGCTTTCTTT. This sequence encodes CASGPALEGAFF.

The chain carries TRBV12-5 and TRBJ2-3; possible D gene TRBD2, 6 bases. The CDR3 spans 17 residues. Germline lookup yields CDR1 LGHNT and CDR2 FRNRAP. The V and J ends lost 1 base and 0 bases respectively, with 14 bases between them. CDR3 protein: CASGLAQTSGSTDTQYF. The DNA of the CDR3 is TGTGCTAGTGGTTTGGCCCAAACAAGCGGGAGCACAGATACGCAGTATTTT.

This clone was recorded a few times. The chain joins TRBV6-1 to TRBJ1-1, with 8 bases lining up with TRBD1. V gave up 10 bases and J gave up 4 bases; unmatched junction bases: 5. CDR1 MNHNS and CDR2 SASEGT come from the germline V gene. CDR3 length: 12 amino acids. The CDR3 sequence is CAIADRGTEAFF. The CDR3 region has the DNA TGTGCCATCGCCGACAGGGGCACTGAAGCTTTCTTT.

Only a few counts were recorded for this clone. CDR3 nucleotide sequence: TGTGCCAGCAGCTTAGAGGGACTCGAAAAACTGTTTTTT. The encoded protein is CASSLEGLEKLFF. This chain connects TRBV7-9 to TRBJ1-4, with D possibly being TRBD1 (5 bases). V lost 1 base and J 8 bases, leaving 8 bases between the germline ends. CDR3 length: 13 residues. Germline CDR1 reads SEHNR; CDR2 reads FQNEAQ (reference sequence).

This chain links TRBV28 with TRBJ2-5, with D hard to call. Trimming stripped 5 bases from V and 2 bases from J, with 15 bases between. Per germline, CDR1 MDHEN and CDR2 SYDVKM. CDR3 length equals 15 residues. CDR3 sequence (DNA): TGTGCCAGCAGTGAAGCCGGTCTAGGACAAGAGACCCAGTACTTC. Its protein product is CASSEAGLGQETQYF.

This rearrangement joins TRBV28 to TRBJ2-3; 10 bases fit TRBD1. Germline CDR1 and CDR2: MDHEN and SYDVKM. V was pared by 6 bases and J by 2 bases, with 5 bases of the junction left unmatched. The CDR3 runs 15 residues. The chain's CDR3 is CASSMRQGATDTQYF. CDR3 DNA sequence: TGTGCCAGCAGCATGAGACAGGGGGCCACAGATACGCAGTATTTT.

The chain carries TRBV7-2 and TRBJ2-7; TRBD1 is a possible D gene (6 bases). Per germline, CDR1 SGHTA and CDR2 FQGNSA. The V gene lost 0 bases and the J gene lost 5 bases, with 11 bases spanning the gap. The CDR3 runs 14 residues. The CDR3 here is CASSLAAGDHEQYV. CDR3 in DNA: TGTGCCAGCAGCTTAGCTGCAGGGGACCACGAGCAGTACGTC.

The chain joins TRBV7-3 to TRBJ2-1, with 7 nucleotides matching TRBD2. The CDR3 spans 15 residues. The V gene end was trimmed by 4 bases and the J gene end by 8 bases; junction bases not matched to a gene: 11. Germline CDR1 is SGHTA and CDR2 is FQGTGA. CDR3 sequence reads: CASSSLGGSSDEQFF. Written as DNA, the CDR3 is TGTGCCAGCAGCTCGCTAGGCGGGAGCAGTGATGAGCAGTTCTTC.

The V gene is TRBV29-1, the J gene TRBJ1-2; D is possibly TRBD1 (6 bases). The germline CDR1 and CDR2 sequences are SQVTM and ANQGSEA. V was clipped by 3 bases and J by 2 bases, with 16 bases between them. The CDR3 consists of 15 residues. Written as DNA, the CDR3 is TGCAGCGTTGATGGGGAAGGGGGAGGGAACTATGGCTACACCTTC. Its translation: CSVDGEGGGNYGYTF.

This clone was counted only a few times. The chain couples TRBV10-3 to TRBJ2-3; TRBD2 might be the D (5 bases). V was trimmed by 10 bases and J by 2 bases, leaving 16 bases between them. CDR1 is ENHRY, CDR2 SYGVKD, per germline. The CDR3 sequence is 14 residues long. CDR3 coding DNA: TGTGCCACCCTTTTGACGGGAACCACAGATACGCAGTATTTT. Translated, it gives CATLLTGTTDTQYF.

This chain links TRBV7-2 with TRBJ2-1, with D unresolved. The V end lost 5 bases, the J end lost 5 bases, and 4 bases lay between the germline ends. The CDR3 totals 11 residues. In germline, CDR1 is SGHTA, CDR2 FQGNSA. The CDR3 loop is CASSGDNEQFF. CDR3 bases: TGTGCCAGCAGCGGAGACAATGAGCAGTTCTTC.

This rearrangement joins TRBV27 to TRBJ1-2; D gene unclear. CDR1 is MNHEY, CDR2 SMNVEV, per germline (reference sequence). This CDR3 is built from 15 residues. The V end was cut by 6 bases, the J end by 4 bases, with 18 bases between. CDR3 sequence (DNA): TGTGCCAGCAGATCTTCGGACGGAGGGATCTATGGCTACACCTTC. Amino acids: CASRSSDGGIYGYTF.

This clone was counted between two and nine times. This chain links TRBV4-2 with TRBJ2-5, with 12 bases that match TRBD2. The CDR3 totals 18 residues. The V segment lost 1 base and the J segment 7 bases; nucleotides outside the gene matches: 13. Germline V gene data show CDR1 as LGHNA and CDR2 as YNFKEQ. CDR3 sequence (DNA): TGTGCCAGCAGCCAAGGGACTAGCGGGACCACCGTGGGGGGGACCCAGTACTTC. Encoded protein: CASSQGTSGTTVGGTQYF.

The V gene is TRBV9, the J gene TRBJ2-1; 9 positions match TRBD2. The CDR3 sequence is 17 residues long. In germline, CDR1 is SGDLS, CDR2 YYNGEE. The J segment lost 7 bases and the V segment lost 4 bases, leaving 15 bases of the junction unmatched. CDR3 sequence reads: CASSPLGGAGGGNEQFF. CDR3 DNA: TGTGCCAGCAGCCCCCTAGGGGGAGCGGGAGGTGGGAATGAGCAGTTCTTC.